Below, 18 T cell receptor beta chains from the same sample are listed, as sequenced in a study of blood T cell repertoires in COVID-19. Using immunoSEQ multiplex PCR, the repertoire was profiled, and TCRdb retains in-frame clones only, with some absent. The sample consists of tens of thousands of clones, approximately 71% of them appearing once. Material for sequencing was peripheral blood. The receptors stem from a woman aged 45-60 years with acute or convalescent COVID-19.

This rearrangement joins TRBV10-2 to TRBJ2-7; no clear D. Germline lookup yields CDR1 WSHSY and CDR2 SAAADI. The V gene lost 2 bases and the J gene lost 4 bases, with 9 bases spanning the gap. This CDR3 is built from 13 residues. CDR3 DNA: TGCGCCAGCAGTGAGCTGAGCCGGTACGAGCAGTACTTC. It is translated as CASSELSRYEQYF.

This CDR3 reads CASSSPRQTGSNQPQHF. CDR3 in DNA: TGTGCCAGCAGCTCCCCTCGACAGACTGGGAGCAATCAGCCCCAGCATTTT. The chain is built from TRBV28 and TRBJ1-5; D possibly corresponds to TRBD1 (5 bases). CDR1 and CDR2 from the germline V gene are MDHEN and SYDVKM. The ends were cut back, 6 bases at V and 1 base at J, with 19 bases in the middle. This CDR3 has 17 amino acids.

The chain is built from TRBV6-2 or TRBV6-3 and TRBJ2-3, with 14 positions matching TRBD2. Germline V gene lookup returns CDR1 MNHEY and CDR2 SVGEGT. Germline trimming cut 4 bases from V and 2 bases from J; bases unmatched to any gene: 2. The CDR3 loop spans 16 amino acids. CDR3 sequence (DNA): TGTGCCAGCAGTTGGACTAGCGGGGGGTTCACAGATACGCAGTATTTT. Amino acid sequence: CASSWTSGGFTDTQYF.

The chain employs TRBV28 and TRBJ1-5, with TRBD1 matching 11 bases. Trimming cost V 6 bases and J 0 bases; bases outside gene matches: 10. The CDR3 is made up of 18 amino acids. CDR1 and CDR2 from the germline V gene are MDHEN and SYDVKM. The CDR3 nucleotides read TGTGCCAGCAGGTTAGGGACAGGGGGGGGATATAGCAATCAGCCCCAGCATTTT. It codes for CASRLGTGGGYSNQPQHF.

The chain carries TRBV12-3 or TRBV12-4 and TRBJ1-1, with a weak D call TRBD1 (5 bases). The CDR3 sequence is 13 residues long. V was trimmed by 3 bases and J by 4 bases, leaving 9 bases between them. The CDR3 region is CASSFGGTTEAFF. CDR3 DNA: TGTGCCAGCAGTTTCGGGGGGACCACTGAAGCTTTCTTT.

The rearrangement uses TRBV12-3 or TRBV12-4 and TRBJ1-2, with D perhaps TRBD1 (5 bases). There are 11 residues in the CDR3. V lost 5 bases and J lost 4, with 5 bases in between. The CDR3 DNA sequence: TGTGCCAGCAGTGACAGCTATGGCTACACCTTC. Translated, it gives CASSDSYGYTF.

The chain couples TRBV5-1 to TRBJ1-1, with D possibly being TRBD1 (5 bases). There are 15 residues in the CDR3. Germline CDR1 SGHRS, CDR2 YFSETQ. V lost 4 bases and J lost 3, with 16 bases in between. The CDR3 DNA follows: TGCGCCAGCAGCAGGGGCCGGAGTTTGTACACTGAAGCTTTCTTT. Translation gives CASSRGRSLYTEAFF.

The V gene is TRBV6-6, the J gene TRBJ2-3, with 16 bases matching TRBD2. V was pared by 6 bases and J by 6 bases, with 9 bases of the junction left unmatched. In germline, CDR1 is MNHNY, CDR2 SVGAGI (reference sequence). There are 17 residues in the CDR3. In DNA, the CDR3 is TGTGCCAGCAGCCGAGGGACTAGCGGGGGGGGCCAGGATACGCAGTATTTT. It codes for CASSRGTSGGGQDTQYF.

The chain carries TRBV6-1 and TRBJ1-2; tentatively, D is TRBD1 (5 bases). V was clipped by 2 bases and J by 8 bases, with 18 bases between them. The CDR3 spans 15 residues. Germline CDR1 reads MNHNS; CDR2 reads SASEGT. The CDR3 region has the DNA TGTGCCAGCAGTGAATCAGTCAGAGCAGGGATAGGCTACACCTTC. Its translation is CASSESVRAGIGYTF.

The rearrangement links TRBV6-5 to TRBJ2-7; 11 bases align to TRBD1. With 7 bases clipped from V and 5 bases from J, the junction kept 7 bases outside the gene matches. The CDR3 loop spans 14 amino acids. Germline CDR1 MNHEY, CDR2 SVGAGI. DNA of the CDR3: TGTGCCAGCAACCTGGGACAGGGGGTTGACGAGCAGTACTTC. Its translation: CASNLGQGVDEQYF.

The chain recombines TRBV18 with TRBJ2-3, with 8 bases identical to TRBD1. The V gene's germline CDR1 is KGHSH and CDR2 LQKENI. V lost 5 bases and J lost 6; bases outside the gene matches: 13. CDR3 length: 16 amino acids. The CDR3 reads CASSVGQGFPSDTQYF. The CDR3 DNA sequence: TGTGCCAGCTCAGTCGGACAGGGTTTTCCTTCGGATACGCAGTATTTT.

The J gene is TRBJ2-1, the V gene TRBV9, with 10 bases aligning to TRBD1. The V gene's germline CDR1 is SGDLS and CDR2 YYNGEE. This CDR3 spans 14 amino acids. Trimming at V came to 5 bases and at J to 5 bases, leaving 4 bases not matched to a gene. The DNA for the CDR3 is TGTGCCAGCAGTCGGGACAGGGGTAACAATGAGCAGTTCTTC. It specifies CASSRDRGNNEQFF. The whole variable domain, remainder taken from reference TRBV9 and TRBJ2-1, is DSGVTQTPKHLITATGQRVTLRCSPRSGDLSVYWYQQSLDQGLQFLIQYYNGEERAKGNILERFSAQQFPDLHSELNLSSLELGDSALYFCASSRDRGNNEQFFGPGTRLTVL.

The gene calls are TRBV3-1 (or the pseudogene TRBV3-2) and TRBJ2-1; 9 nucleotides match TRBD2. Germline V lookup: CDR1 LGHDT, CDR2 YNNKEL (reference sequence). The ends lost 5 bases at V and 4 bases at J; junction bases unmatched: 15. The CDR3 is made up of 18 amino acids. The CDR3 nucleotides are TGTGCCAGCAGCACCCGGAAGAGTAGCGGGGGACGATACAATGAGCAGTTCTTC. Its protein product is CASSTRKSSGGRYNEQFF.

The chain employs TRBV5-5 and TRBJ1-1, with D possibly TRBD1 on 5 matching bases. The CDR3 runs to 13 residues. The V gene lost 5 bases and the J gene lost 4 bases, with 12 bases spanning the gap. Germline CDR1 reads SGHKS; CDR2 reads YYEKEE (reference sequence). The CDR3 protein is CASRRQSVTEAFF. The CDR3 nucleotides read TGTGCCAGCAGGAGACAGTCGGTCACTGAAGCTTTCTTT.

The chain joins TRBV6-5 to TRBJ1-5, with 7 bases fitting TRBD1. Germline V gene sequence: CDR1 MNHEY, CDR2 SVGAGI. J was trimmed by 7 bases and V by 6 bases; bases with no gene match: 3. CDR3 length: 12 residues. The DNA for the CDR3 is TGTGCCAGCAGCACAGGGGACCAGCCCCAGCATTTT. Translated: CASSTGDQPQHF.

The chain is built from TRBV10-3 and TRBJ1-5; D not certain. CDR3 length: 15 residues. Trimming took 3 bases from V and 4 from J, leaving 13 bases between them. CDR1 is ENHRY, CDR2 SYGVKD, per germline. The CDR3 DNA reads TGTGCCATCAGTGAACTCGGGCCGGGAAATCAGCCCCAGCATTTT. Encoded protein: CAISELGPGNQPQHF.

This chain joins TRBV19 and TRBJ2-1; unclear D gene. CDR1 LNHDA and CDR2 SQIVND come from the germline V gene (reference sequence). This CDR3 is 15 amino acids long. The germline V and J ends were trimmed by 2 bases and 2 bases, with 10 bases remaining between them. In DNA, the CDR3 is TGTGCCAGTAGTATAAATAGCAGAGCCTACAATGAGCAGTTCTTC. It encodes CASSINSRAYNEQFF.

DNA for the CDR3: TGTGCCAGCAGTGAAGCACTAGCGGGGGGGCCCGGGGAGCTGTTTTTT. This codes for CASSEALAGGPGELFF. The chain employs TRBV6-1 and TRBJ2-2, with 13 nucleotides matching TRBD2. This CDR3 is built from 16 residues. V trimming: 0 bases; J trimming: 6 bases; junction bases outside the gene matches: 1. The germline CDR1 and CDR2 sequences are MNHNS and SASEGT.